Here is one T cell receptor beta chain with its context. No antigen is known for it. This record belongs to a study of shared clonotypes between healthy human individuals. Findings of the study overall: When compared with the clonotypes that were shared by all four sorted-subset donors, the non-shared clonotypes turned out to have lower generation probabilities.

CD4+ cells underwent separation, giving CD45RA+ naive and CD45RA-negative memory subsets. The CDR3 contains 14 residues. Germline assignment: CDR1 GTSNPN and CDR2 SVGIG (reference sequence). V was clipped by 6 bases and J by 5 bases; unmatched bases: 11. Deep was the level used in running the assay. Each subset's genomic DNA was shared equally among a number of immunoSEQ plates. The data were produced by immunoSEQ multiplex PCR, yet TCRdb's version contains in-frame clones alone and is incomplete. This repertoire shows some 2 million clones, 95% found once; its top ten account for 0.13%. This receptor was taken from a man aged 18-30 years in good health. The rearrangement joins TRBV30 to TRBJ1-2; 8 bases fit TRBD1. Specimen: naive CD4+ T cells sorted from blood. Subset indicated: CD45RA+ positively selected. The CDR3 bases are TGTGCCTGCCCATACCAGGGGGCGGAGTATGGCTACACCTTC. Translated, it gives CACPYQGAEYGYTF.